This is a list of T cell receptor beta chains from one sample in a study of CD8+ T cells in alopecia areata. Clones were sequenced by immunoSEQ multiplex PCR, and TCRdb holds only the in-frame ones, with some missing. The repertoire consists of 90,000 to 120,000 clones, with about 83% occurring once and the leading ten covering about 24%. The sequences come from CD8+ T cells sorted from blood, collected at week 24, from a patient treated with tofacitinib. Receptors originate from a human donor with alopecia areata. Both conserved end residues are part of each CDR3. Each record gives: clone size, J gene, D gene, V gene, CDR3 DNA, CDR3 protein. A D gene is named only where the DNA matches it firmly. Expanded clones get a size class; other rows say once, few or many, or leave the size out.

NA,TRBJ1-4,TRBD1,TRBV2,TGTGCCAGCAGCCTGACAGGGGCGTCTGCAACTAATGAAAAACTGTTTTTT,CASSLTGASATNEKLFF
NA,TRBJ2-5,TRBD2,TRBV5-1,TGCGCCAGCAGCTTGGAGGCTAGCGGGGGGCCCGGGGAGACCCAGTACTTC,CASSLEASGGPGETQYF
NA,TRBJ1-2,TRBD1,TRBV5-6,TGTGCCAGCAGCCACAGGGGAGGGTATGGCTACACCTTC,CASSHRGGYGYTF
NA,TRBJ2-2,NA,TRBV6-5,TGTGCCAGCAGTCCGCGGCCTGGGACCGGGGAGCTGTTTTTT,CASSPRPGTGELFF
NA,TRBJ2-7,TRBD2,TRBV13,TGTGCCAGCAGCTTAGTAGCGGGGGGGCCAAACGAGCAGTACTTC,CASSLVAGGPNEQYF
NA,TRBJ1-1,NA,TRBV19,TGTGCCAGCCCCCTAGTCCCACTGAACACTGAAGCTTTCTTT,CASPLVPLNTEAFF
once,TRBJ2-2,NA,TRBV29-1,TGCAGCGTTCGACAGTACACCGGGGAGCTGTTTTTT,CSVRQYTGELFF
NA,TRBJ2-5,NA,TRBV4-3,TGCGCCAGCAGCCAAGTGGAGTTGGAGACCCAGTACTTC,CASSQVELETQYF
NA,TRBJ2-7,NA,TRBV28,TGTGCCTCAGGACAGGGAGGGTTCGAGCAGTACTTC,CASGQGGFEQYF
NA,TRBJ2-7,NA,TRBV19,TGTGCCAGTAGTATGACCTTCGGCACGACCTACGAGCAGTACTTC,CASSMTFGTTYEQYF
NA,TRBJ2-5,NA,TRBV5-4,TGTGCCAGCCACCCCGGGGACACACTGTACCAAGAGACCCAGTACTTC,CASHPGDTLYQETQYF
NA,TRBJ2-4,NA,TRBV4-1,TGCGCCAGCAGCCACTTCGCCGCGGCGAGGGATCCAGCCAAAAACATTCAGTACTTC,CASSHFAAARDPAKNIQYF
NA,TRBJ2-3,TRBD2,TRBV25-1,TGTGCCAGCAGTGAATGGAGAGCGGGGGGCACAGATACGCAGTATTTT,CASSEWRAGGTDTQYF
NA,TRBJ1-2,TRBD1,TRBV5-1,TGCGCCAGCAGCACAGGGGACAGGGGAGCTAACTATGGCTACACCTTC,CASSTGDRGANYGYTF
NA,TRBJ2-7,NA,TRBV4-3,TGCGCCAGCAGCCACACGAGGGGATACGAGCAGTACTTC,CASSHTRGYEQYF
NA,TRBJ2-2,NA,TRBV6-5,TGTGCCAGCAGTTACTCGATGGGCGGGGCCACCGGGGAGCTGTTTTTT,CASSYSMGGATGELFF
NA,TRBJ1-5,TRBD1,TRBV19,TGTGCCAGTAGTATATGGACAGGAAACAATCAGCCCCAGCATTTT,CASSIWTGNNQPQHF
large,TRBJ1-2,TRBD1,TRBV7-9,TGTGCCAGCAGCTTAACAGGGGAAACGGCGGGCTATGGCTACACCTTC,CASSLTGETAGYGYTF
NA,TRBJ2-1,TRBD1,TRBV29-1,TGCAGCGTTGAAGGGGCCGGGGCAGGGGGCGCCTACAATGAGCAGTTCTTC,CSVEGAGAGGAYNEQFF
NA,TRBJ2-6,NA,TRBV7-9,TGTGCCAGCAGCGAAGTGAGCTCTGGGGCCAACGTCCTGACTTTC,CASSEVSSGANVLTF
NA,TRBJ1-5,TRBD1,TRBV30,TGTGCCTGGAGTGTACTCGGACAGGGAGGGTCGCCCCAGCATTTT,CAWSVLGQGGSPQHF
NA,TRBJ2-7,NA,TRBV2,TGTGCCAGCAGTGGACAGGAGTCCTACGAGCAGTACTTC,CASSGQESYEQYF
NA,TRBJ2-5,NA,TRBV6-1,TGTGCCAGCAGTGAAGCGCCCGCAGCCCAAGAGACCCAGTACTTC,CASSEAPAAQETQYF
NA,TRBJ2-1,TRBD2,TRBV27,TGTGCCAGCAGCTTAGGGACTAGCGGAGACAATGAGCAGTTCTTC,CASSLGTSGDNEQFF
NA,TRBJ1-1,TRBD1,TRBV5-6,TGTGCCAGCAGCCTGTGGACAGGGACGAACACTGAAGCTTTCTTT,CASSLWTGTNTEAFF
few,TRBJ2-7,TRBD2,TRBV7-2,TGTGCCAGCAGCCCAGATACTAGCGGCTCCTACGAGCAGTACTTC,CASSPDTSGSYEQYF
NA,TRBJ2-7,TRBD1,TRBV6-5,TGTGCCAGCAGTTACTCTTGGACAGGGTCCTACGAGCAGTACTTC,CASSYSWTGSYEQYF
once,TRBJ2-1,NA,TRBV23-1,TGCGCCATTGAAGGACAGAGCTCCTACAATGAGCAGTTCTTC,CAIEGQSSYNEQFF
NA,TRBJ2-3,TRBD1,TRBV4-1,TGCGCCAGCAGCCGGACAGGAACAGATACGCAGTATTTT,CASSRTGTDTQYF
NA,TRBJ1-1,NA,TRBV6-1,TGTGCCAGCATTGACTGGGGGGCGGTAGGGATGAACACTGAAGCTTTCTTT,CASIDWGAVGMNTEAFF
NA,TRBJ2-1,NA,TRBV4-1,TGCGCCAGCAGCCCCCGGGGAGCTTCTATCTCCTACAATGAGCAGTTCTTC,CASSPRGASISYNEQFF
NA,TRBJ2-1,NA,TRBV5-4,TGTGCCAGCAGCTCGGCAGGGGCAACTGAGCAGTTCTTC,CASSSAGATEQFF
few,TRBJ2-1,TRBD2,TRBV6-5,TGTGCCAGCAGCAGTAGCGGGAGCTCCTACAATGAGCAGTTCTTC,CASSSSGSSYNEQFF
NA,TRBJ2-1,TRBD2,TRBV11-2,TGTGCCAGCAGCTCCACGACTAGCGGGGGGGGTTACAATGAGCAGTTCTTC,CASSSTTSGGGYNEQFF
once,TRBJ2-7,NA,TRBV4-1,TGCGCCAGCAGCCAAAAGGCGGGACAGCCCCGGGGCCACGAGCAGTACTTC,CASSQKAGQPRGHEQYF
NA,TRBJ2-1,NA,TRBV5-4,TGTGCCAGCCGAGGGCGGGGAGTATACAATGAGCAGTTCTTC,CASRGRGVYNEQFF
NA,TRBJ1-5,NA,TRBV11-2,TGTGCCAGCAGCTTAGATAGTTCCGACTTGCGGGGTCAGCCCCAGCATTTT,CASSLDSSDLRGQPQHF